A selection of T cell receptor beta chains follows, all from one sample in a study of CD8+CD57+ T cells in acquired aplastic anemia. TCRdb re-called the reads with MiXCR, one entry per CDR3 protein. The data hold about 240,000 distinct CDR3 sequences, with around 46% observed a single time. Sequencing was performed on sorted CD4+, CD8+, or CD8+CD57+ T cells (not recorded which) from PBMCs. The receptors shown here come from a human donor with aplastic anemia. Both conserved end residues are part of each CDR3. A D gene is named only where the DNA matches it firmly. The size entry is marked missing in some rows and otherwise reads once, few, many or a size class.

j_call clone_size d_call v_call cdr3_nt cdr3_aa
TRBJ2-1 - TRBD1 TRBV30 TGTGCCAGCCGACAGGGATACAATGAGCAGTTCTTC CASRQGYNEQFF
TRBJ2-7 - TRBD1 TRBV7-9 TGTGCCAGCAGCATCGCCGGGACAGGGGGTGAGCAGTACTTC CASSIAGTGGEQYF
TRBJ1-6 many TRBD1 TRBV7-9 TGTGCCAGCAGCTTAGTGAGGACAGGTTATAATTCACCCCTCCACTTT CASSLVRTGYNSPLHF
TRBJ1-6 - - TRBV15 TGTGCCACCAGCAGAGTGGGGGGGAATTCACCCCTCCACTTT CATSRVGGNSPLHF
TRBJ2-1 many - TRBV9 TGTGCCAGCGGATTGGGTAATGAGCAGTTCTTC CASGLGNEQFF
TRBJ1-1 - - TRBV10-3 TGTGCCAGCAGGGAGGATTGGGGGATGAACACTGAAGCTTTCTTT CASREDWGMNTEAFF
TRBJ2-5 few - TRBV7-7 TGTGCTAGCAGCGGAGGGGCACACCAAGAGACCCAGTACTTC CASSGGAHQETQYF
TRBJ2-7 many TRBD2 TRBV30 TGTGCCTGGACCCTAGCGGGGTACGAGCAGTACTTC CAWTLAGYEQYF
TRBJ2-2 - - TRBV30 TGTGCCTGGAGTGTCCCCAGGGTAGAGACCGGGGAGCTGTTTTTT CAWSVPRVETGELFF
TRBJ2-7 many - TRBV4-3 TGCGCCAGCAGCCAAGACCCTTCCATAACCTACGAGCAGTACTTC CASSQDPSITYEQYF
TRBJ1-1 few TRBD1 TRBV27 TGTGCCAGCAGTTCTCAGGGGGCGAACACTGAAGCTTTCTTT CASSSQGANTEAFF
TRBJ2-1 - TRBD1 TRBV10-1 TGCGCCAGCAGTGAGTCGTTAGGACAGGGAAATAATGAGCAGTTCTTC CASSESLGQGNNEQFF
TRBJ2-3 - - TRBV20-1 TGCAGTGCTAGACTGATAGGACAACGAACGCTTTCACTCACAGATACGCAGTATTTT CSARLIGQRTLSLTDTQYF
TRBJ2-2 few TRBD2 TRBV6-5 TGTGCCAGCAGTTACCCCGTAGCGGGATGGACTGGGGAGCTGTTTTTT CASSYPVAGWTGELFF
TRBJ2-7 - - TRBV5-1 TGCGCCAGCAGCTTGGAACAGGATACCACCTACGAGCAGTGCTTC CASSLEQDTTYEQCF
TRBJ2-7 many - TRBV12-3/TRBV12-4 TGTGCCAGCAGTTCAGCACAGGGCGGGGATTACGAGCAGTACTTC CASSSAQGGDYEQYF
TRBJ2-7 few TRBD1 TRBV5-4 TGTGCCAGCTCAGGGGGCTCGCCCGAGCAGTACTTC CASSGGSPEQYF
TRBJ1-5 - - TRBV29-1 TGCAGCGTTGAAGACGCGAGACGGCGCGGGAGGGATCACAATGAGCATTTT CSVEDARRRGRDHNEHF
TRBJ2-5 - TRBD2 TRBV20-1 TGCAGTGCTAGTGGGACTAGCGGGGGGGCGTTGGAGACCCAGTACTTC CSASGTSGGALETQYF
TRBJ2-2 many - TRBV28 TGTGCCAGCAGTCCGACAGGAACGAACACCGGGGAGCTGTTTTTT CASSPTGTNTGELFF
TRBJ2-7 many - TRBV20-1 TGCAGTGCTAGAATGGCGGGGGAGCAGTACTTC CSARMAGEQYF
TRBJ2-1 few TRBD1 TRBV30 TGTGCCCGACAGGGGGGCTCCTACAATGAGCAGTTCTTC CARQGGSYNEQFF
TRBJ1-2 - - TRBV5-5 TGTGCCAGCAGCTTAAAGGGGGAGGGCTACACCTTC CASSLKGEGYTF
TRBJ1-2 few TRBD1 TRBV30 TGTGCCAGAACGGGACAGGGGGCGAAGGATGGCTACACCTTC CARTGQGAKDGYTF
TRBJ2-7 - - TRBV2 TGTGCCAGCAGTGAAGGGGGGATCTACGAGCAGTACTTC CASSEGGIYEQYF
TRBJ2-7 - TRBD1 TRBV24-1 TGTGCCACCAGTGAAACCGGGACAGGGTTTGGGGCCGAGCAGTACTTC CATSETGTGFGAEQYF
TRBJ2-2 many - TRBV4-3 TGCGCCAGCAGCCAAGTGGACCATCTCTTCACCGGGGAGCTGTTTTTT CASSQVDHLFTGELFF
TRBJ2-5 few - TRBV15 TGTGCCACCAGCAGGACTAGTCACCAAGAGACCCAGTACTTC CATSRTSHQETQYF
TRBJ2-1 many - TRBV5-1 TGCGCCAGCAGCTTGGGAGGGAGAAGAAATGAGCAGTTCTTC CASSLGGRRNEQFF
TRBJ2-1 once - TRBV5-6 TGTGCCAGCAGCCAAGGCGGGGAGGGGGATGAGCAGTTCTTC CASSQGGEGDEQFF
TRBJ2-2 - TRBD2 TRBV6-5 TGTGCCAGCAGTTACTCGGCTAGCGGGGGCCCCGGGGAGCTGTTTTTT CASSYSASGGPGELFF
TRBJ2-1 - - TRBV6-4 TGTGCCAGCAGTGACGGGACAAATTCACCCCCGGGATACTACTGGCACAATGAGCAGTTCTTC CASSDGTNSPPGYYWHNEQFF
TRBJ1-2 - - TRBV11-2 TGTGCCAGCAGCTTTACAGGGCGGAGAGGAAACTATGGCTACACCTTC CASSFTGRRGNYGYTF
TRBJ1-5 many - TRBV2 TGTGCCAGCAGCCCCGGGGGCTGGGATAGCAATCAGCCCCAGCATTTT CASSPGGWDSNQPQHF
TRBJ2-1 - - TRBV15 TGTGCCACCCGCAGAGACGTAACTAATTACAACGAGCAGTTCTTC CATRRDVTNYNEQFF
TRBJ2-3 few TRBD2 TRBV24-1 TGTGCCACCAGTGATTCCTTCGCGGGGGTTAACACAGATACGCAGTATTTT CATSDSFAGVNTDTQYF
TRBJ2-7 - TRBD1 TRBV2 TGTGCCAGCACTGGACAGGGGATCGTGAACGAGCAGTACTTC CASTGQGIVNEQYF
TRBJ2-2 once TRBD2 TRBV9 TGTGCCAGCAGCGTAGGAGGCGGGGGGGACACCGGGGAGCTGTTTTTT CASSVGGGGDTGELFF
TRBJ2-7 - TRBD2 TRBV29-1 TGCAGCGCCAGCAGCCAAGAAGGGACTAGCGGTTCCTACGAGCAGTACTTC CSASSQEGTSGSYEQYF
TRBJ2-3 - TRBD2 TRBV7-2 TGTGCCAGCAGACAGGGACTAGCGGGAGTAGATACGCAGTATTTT CASRQGLAGVDTQYF
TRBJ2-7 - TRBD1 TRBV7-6 TGTGCCAGCAGCTTACACGGATTTAAGAGACAGGGGACTCCCCGGGATATCTACGAGCAGTACTTC CASSLHGFKRQGTPRDIYEQYF
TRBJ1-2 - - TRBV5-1 TGCGCCAACAGCACCGGACGCCCGAGCTCAGACGACTATGGCTACACCTTC CANSTGRPSSDDYGYTF
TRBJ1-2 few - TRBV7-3 TGTGCCAGCAGCTTAGGTGCCCTCGGCGGCTACACCTTC CASSLGALGGYTF
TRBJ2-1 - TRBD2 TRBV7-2 TGTGCCAGCAGCTGCATAGCGGGAGGGCCTTACAGTGAGCAGTTCTTC CASSCIAGGPYSEQFF
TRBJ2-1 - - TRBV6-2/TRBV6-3 TGTGCCAGCAGTTACTCCCCGTACAATGAGCAGTTCTTC CASSYSPYNEQFF
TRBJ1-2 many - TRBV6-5 TGTGCCAGCAGTTACTCGGAGAGCTATGGCTACACCTTC CASSYSESYGYTF
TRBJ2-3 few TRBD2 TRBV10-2 TGTGCCAGCAGTTCAAAACCGGGACTAGCGGGGGGTAGCACAGATACGCAGTATTTT CASSSKPGLAGGSTDTQYF
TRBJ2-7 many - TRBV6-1 TGTGCCAGCAGTGAAGCCCGGTACGAGCAGTACTTC CASSEARYEQYF
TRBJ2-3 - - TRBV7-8 TGTGCCAGCACTAGCGTCAGGGGCCCAGATACGCAGTATTTT CASTSVRGPDTQYF
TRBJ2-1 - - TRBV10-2 TGCGCCAGCTTGCCCAAGCCCGGGGGACTCAATGAGCAGTTCTTC CASLPKPGGLNEQFF
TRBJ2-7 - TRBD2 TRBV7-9 TGTGCCAGCAGCTCGCGGGGGAGCTCCTACGAGCAGTACTTC CASSSRGSSYEQYF
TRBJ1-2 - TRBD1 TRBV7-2 TGTGCCAGCAGCTCGGGACAGGGGCGGGACTATGGCTACACCTTC CASSSGQGRDYGYTF
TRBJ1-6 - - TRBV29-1 TGCAGCGTAGCACAGGGAAGGGATTCACCCCTCCACTTT CSVAQGRDSPLHF